These 8 T cell receptor beta chains originate from one sample sequenced in a study of cytomegalovirus exposure and HLA in healthy donors. PCR amplification relied on 60 Vbeta primers (plus 13 Jbeta primers). Sequencing was performed with immunoSEQ multiplex PCR; in TCRdb, only in-frame clones are kept and a portion is missing. The sample holds around 140,000 clones. Sequenced: PBMCs. All receptors derive from a woman in her 40s in good health and CMV-seropositive.

The V call is TRBV19, the J call TRBJ1-2, with 8 positions matching TRBD1. Germline V gives CDR1 LNHDA, CDR2 SQIVND (reference sequence). The CDR3 runs 14 residues. Trimming at V came to 3 bases and at J to 1 base, leaving 1 base not matched to a gene. CDR3 region: CASSMGQDNYGYTF. In DNA form, the CDR3 reads TGTGCCAGTAGTATGGGACAGGATAACTATGGCTACACCTTC.

This chain joins TRBV5-1 and TRBJ1-1; D unresolved. Germline V gives CDR1 SGHRS, CDR2 YFSETQ. The CDR3 is 15 amino acids. Trimming stripped 6 bases from V and 0 bases from J, with 15 bases between. This chain's CDR3 is CASTARGSLNTEAFF. Written as DNA, the CDR3 is TGCGCCAGCACAGCGAGAGGGAGTTTGAACACTGAAGCTTTCTTT.

The chain uses TRBV4-3 and TRBJ2-6; 8 nucleotides line up with TRBD2. The CDR3 is 16 amino acids. From germline, CDR1 is LGHNA and CDR2 YSLEER. The V segment lost 1 base and the J segment 4 bases; nucleotides outside the gene matches: 3. The CDR3 nucleotides read TGCGCCAGCAGCCAAGTAGCGGGATCCGGGGCCAACGTCCTGACTTTC. Translated: CASSQVAGSGANVLTF.

This sequence joins TRBV4-3 and TRBJ2-2; no firm D call. The ends were cut back, 0 bases at V and 5 bases at J, with 7 bases in the middle. Germline V gives CDR1 LGHNA, CDR2 YSLEER. The CDR3 is 14 residues long. The CDR3 region has the DNA TGCGCCAGCAGCCAAGAAACGCGAACCGGGGAGCTGTTTTTT. It yields the protein CASSQETRTGELFF.

The rearrangement joins TRBV6-1 to TRBJ2-5, with D perhaps matching TRBD2 (5 bases). The V and J ends lost 1 base and 5 bases respectively, with 11 bases between them. Germline-derived CDR1 and CDR2 are MNHNS and SASEGT. The CDR3 length is 14 residues. The CDR3 DNA is TGTGCCAGCAGTGAAGTCGGGAACGCTGAGACCCAGTACTTC. Residues: CASSEVGNAETQYF.

CDR3 DNA: TGCGCCAGCAGCTTGGAGTCTATTCAAGAGACCCAGTACTTC. Residues: CASSLESIQETQYF. This chain connects TRBV5-1 to TRBJ2-5; D remains ambiguous. Germline assignment: CDR1 SGHRS and CDR2 YFSETQ. CDR3 length: 14 amino acids. Trimming left V 0 bases short and J 2 bases short, with 8 bases between. Together with reference TRBV5-1 and TRBJ2-5, the CDR3 gives the full variable domain: KAGVTQTPRYLIKTRGQQVTLSCSPISGHRSVSWYQQTPGQGLQFLFEYFSETQRNKGNFPGRFSGRQFSNSRSEMNVSTLELGDSALYLCASSLESIQETQYFGPGTRLLVL.

The rearrangement links TRBV30 to TRBJ2-7, with 9 positions matching TRBD1. V lost 2 bases, J lost 2 bases, and 1 base stayed unmatched. CDR3 length equals 13 residues. Germline loops: CDR1 GTSNPN, CDR2 SVGIG (reference sequence). As DNA, the CDR3 is TGTGCCTGGAGTTGGGACAGGGCCTACGAGCAGTACTTC. As protein: CAWSWDRAYEQYF.

The chain employs TRBV5-1 and TRBJ2-1; TRBD2 agrees at 8 bases. The germline V gene has CDR1 SGHRS and CDR2 YFSETQ. The CDR3 covers 17 residues. V dropped 0 bases and J dropped 7; count of bases not matched to a gene: 12. CDR3 DNA sequence: TGCGCCAGCAGCTTGGCATTTCCGGGAGGGACTCTAAATGAGCAGTTCTTC. It encodes CASSLAFPGGTLNEQFF. The full variable domain, with the rest looked up from reference TRBV5-1 and TRBJ2-1, is KAGVTQTPRYLIKTRGQQVTLSCSPISGHRSVSWYQQTPGQGLQFLFEYFSETQRNKGNFPGRFSGRQFSNSRSEMNVSTLELGDSALYLCASSLAFPGGTLNEQFFGPGTRLTVL.